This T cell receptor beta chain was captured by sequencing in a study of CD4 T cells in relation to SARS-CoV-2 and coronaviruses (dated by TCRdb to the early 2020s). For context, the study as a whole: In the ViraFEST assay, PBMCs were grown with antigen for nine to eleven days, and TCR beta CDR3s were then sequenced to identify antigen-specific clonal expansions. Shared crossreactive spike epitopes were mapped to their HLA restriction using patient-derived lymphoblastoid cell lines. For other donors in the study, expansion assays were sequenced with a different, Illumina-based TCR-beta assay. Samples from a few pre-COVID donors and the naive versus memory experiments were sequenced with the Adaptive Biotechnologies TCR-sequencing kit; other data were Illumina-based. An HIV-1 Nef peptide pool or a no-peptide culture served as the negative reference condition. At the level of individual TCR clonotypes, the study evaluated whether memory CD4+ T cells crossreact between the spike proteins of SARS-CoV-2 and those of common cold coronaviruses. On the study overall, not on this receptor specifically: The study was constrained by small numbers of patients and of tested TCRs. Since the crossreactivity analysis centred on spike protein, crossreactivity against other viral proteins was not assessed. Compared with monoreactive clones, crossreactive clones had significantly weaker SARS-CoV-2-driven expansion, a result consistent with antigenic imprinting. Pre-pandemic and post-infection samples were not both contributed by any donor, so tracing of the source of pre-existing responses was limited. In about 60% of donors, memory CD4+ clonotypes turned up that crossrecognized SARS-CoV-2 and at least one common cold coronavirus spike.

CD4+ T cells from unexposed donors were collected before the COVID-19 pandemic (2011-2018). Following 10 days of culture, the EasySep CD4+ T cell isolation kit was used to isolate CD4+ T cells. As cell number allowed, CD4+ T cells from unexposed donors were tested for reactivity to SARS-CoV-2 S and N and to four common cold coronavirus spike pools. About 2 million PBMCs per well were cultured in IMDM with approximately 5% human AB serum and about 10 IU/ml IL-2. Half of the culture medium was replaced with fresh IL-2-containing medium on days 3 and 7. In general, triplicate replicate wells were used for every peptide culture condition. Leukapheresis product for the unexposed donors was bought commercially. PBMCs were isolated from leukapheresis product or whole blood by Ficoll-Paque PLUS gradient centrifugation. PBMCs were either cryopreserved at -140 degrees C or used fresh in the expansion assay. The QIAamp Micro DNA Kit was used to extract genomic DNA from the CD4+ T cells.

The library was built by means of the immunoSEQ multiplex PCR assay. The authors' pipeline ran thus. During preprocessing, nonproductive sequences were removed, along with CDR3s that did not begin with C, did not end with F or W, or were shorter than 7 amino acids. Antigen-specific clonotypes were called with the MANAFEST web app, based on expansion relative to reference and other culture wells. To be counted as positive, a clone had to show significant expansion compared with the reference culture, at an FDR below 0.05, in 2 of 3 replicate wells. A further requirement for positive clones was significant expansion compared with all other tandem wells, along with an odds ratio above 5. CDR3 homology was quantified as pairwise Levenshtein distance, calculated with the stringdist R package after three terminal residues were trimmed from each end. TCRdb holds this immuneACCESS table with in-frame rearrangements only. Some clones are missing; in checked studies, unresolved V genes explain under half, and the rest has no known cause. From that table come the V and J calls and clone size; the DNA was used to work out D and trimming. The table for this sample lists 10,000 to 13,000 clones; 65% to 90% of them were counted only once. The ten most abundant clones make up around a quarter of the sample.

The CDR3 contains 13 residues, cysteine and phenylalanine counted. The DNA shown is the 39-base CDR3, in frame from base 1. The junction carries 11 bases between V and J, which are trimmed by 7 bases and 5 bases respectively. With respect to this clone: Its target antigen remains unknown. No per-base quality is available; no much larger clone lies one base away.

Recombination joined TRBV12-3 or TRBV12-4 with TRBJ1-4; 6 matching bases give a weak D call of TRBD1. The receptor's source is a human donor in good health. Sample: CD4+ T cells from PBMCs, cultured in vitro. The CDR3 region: CASNRQENEKLFF. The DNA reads TGTGCCAGCAATCGACAGGAAAATGAAAAACTGTTTTTT.